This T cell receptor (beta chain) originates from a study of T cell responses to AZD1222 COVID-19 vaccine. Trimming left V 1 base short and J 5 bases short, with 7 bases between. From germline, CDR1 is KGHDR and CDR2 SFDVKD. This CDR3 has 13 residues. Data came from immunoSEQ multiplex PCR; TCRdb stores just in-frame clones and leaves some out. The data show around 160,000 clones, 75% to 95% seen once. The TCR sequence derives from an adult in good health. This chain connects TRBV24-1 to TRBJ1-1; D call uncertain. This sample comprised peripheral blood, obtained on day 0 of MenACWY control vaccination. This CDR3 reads CATSDFTGTEAFF. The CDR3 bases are TGTGCCACCAGTGATTTTACGGGAACTGAAGCTTTCTTT.